This T cell receptor beta chain was found in a study of T-cell memory formation after mild COVID-19. The study's findings and limits: Later expanders leaned CD4+, whereas day 15 to 85 contracting clones were balanced CD4/CD8. Within pre-infection memory, some responding clones were found, suggesting cross-reactive memory joined. CD8+ contracting clones occupied EMRA, while CD4+ ones occupied mainly CM and EM.

One entry per CDR3 protein results from TCRdb running MiXCR on the 5' RACE reads. This sample has fewer than 150,000 distinct CDR3 sequences; 22% occur once, and the top ten carry 41%. The V gene lost 4 bases and the J gene lost 2 bases, with 12 bases spanning the gap. The CDR3 length is 13 residues. Germline CDR1 is SQVTM and CDR2 is ANQGSEA. This clonotype was seen at least ten times. What it binds is unknown. The chain uses TRBV29-1 and TRBJ2-7; D may be TRBD2 (6 bases). The sample was PBMCs or a T cell subset sorted from them (not recorded which). The sequence derives from a young man who had mild COVID-19 (a few samples of this study predate the infection). Cell type and time point are not known. CDR3 DNA: TGCAGCGTTGTGCTAGCGTCGACCTACGAGCAGTACTTC. It is translated as CSVVLASTYEQYF.